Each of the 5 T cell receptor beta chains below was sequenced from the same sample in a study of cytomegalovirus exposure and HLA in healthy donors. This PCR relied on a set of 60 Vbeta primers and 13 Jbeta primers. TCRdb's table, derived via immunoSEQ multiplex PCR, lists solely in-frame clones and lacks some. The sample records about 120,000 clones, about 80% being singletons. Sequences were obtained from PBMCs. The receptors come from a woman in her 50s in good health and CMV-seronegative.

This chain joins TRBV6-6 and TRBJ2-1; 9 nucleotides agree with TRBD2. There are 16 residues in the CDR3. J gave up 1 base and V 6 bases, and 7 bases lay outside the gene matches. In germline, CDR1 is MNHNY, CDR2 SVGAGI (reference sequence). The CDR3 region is CASRTALAGSYNEQFF. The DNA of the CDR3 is TGTGCCAGCAGGACGGCCCTAGCGGGATCCTACAATGAGCAGTTCTTC.

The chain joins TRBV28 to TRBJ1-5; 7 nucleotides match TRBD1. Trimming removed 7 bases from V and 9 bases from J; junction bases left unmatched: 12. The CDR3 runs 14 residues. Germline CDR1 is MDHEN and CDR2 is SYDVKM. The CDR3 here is CASTETGAVAPQHF. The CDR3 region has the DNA TGTGCCAGCACCGAAACAGGGGCTGTCGCGCCCCAGCATTTT.

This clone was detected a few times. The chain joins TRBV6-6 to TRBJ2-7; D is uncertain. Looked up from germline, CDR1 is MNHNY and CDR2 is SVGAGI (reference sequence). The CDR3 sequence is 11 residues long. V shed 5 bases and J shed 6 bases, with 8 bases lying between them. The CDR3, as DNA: TGTGCCAGCAGTAGACACCCCGAGCAGTACTTC. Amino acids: CASSRHPEQYF.

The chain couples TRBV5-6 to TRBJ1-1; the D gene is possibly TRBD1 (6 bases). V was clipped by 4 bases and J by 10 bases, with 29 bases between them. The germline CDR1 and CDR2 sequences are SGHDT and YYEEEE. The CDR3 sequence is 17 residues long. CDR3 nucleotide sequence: TGTGCCAGCAGCACTGCCGACCTCAACCTACAGGGCGGCGGAGCTTTCTTT. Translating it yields CASSTADLNLQGGGAFF.

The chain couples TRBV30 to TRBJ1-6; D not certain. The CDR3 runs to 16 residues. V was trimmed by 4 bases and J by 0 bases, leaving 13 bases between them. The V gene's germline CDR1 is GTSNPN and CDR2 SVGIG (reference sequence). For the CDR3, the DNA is TGTGCCTGGACCCCCGCACTGAGCTCCTATAATTCACCCCTCCACTTT. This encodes CAWTPALSSYNSPLHF.